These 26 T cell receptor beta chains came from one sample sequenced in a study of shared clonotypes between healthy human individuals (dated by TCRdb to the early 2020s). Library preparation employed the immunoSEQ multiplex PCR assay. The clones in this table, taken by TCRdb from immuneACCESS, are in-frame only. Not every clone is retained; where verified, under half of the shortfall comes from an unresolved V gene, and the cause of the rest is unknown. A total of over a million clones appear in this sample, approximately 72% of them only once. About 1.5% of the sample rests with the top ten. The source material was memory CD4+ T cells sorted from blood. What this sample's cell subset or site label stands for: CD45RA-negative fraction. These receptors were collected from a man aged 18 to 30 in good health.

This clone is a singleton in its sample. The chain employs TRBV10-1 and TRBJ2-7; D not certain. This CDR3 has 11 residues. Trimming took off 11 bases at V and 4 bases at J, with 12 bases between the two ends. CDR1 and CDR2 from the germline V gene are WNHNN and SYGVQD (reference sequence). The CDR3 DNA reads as TGCGCCGGCAAACCAACTTACGAGCAGTACTTC. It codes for CAGKPTYEQYF.

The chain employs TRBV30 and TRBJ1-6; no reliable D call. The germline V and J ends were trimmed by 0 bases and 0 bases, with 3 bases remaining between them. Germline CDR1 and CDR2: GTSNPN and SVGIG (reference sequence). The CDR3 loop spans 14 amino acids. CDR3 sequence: CAWSVASYNSPLHF. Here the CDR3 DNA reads TGTGCCTGGAGTGTGGCCTCCTATAATTCACCCCTCCACTTT.

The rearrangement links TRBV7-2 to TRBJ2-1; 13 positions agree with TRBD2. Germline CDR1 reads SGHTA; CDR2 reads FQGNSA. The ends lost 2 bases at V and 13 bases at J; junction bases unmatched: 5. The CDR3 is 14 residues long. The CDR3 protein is CASSLTRTSGSQFF. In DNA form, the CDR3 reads TGTGCCAGCAGCTTAACCCGGACTAGCGGGAGTCAGTTCTTC.

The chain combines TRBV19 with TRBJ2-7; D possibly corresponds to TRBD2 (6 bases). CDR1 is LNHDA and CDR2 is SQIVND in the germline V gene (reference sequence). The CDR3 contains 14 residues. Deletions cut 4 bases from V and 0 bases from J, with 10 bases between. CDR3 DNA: TGTGCCAGTAGTAGCGGGGCCTACTCCTACGAGCAGTACTTC. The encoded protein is CASSSGAYSYEQYF.

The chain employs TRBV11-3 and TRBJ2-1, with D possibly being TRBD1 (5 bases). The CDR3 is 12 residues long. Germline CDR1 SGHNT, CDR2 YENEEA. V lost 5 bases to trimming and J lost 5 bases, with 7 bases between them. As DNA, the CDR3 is TGTGCCAGCAGCCGACAGAACAATGAGCAGTTCTTC. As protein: CASSRQNNEQFF.

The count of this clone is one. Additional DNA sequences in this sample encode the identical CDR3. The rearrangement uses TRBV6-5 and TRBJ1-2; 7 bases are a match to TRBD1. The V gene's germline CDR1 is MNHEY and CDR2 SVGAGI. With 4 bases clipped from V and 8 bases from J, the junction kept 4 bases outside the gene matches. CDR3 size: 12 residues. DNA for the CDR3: TGTGCCAGCAGTTCTACAGGGGAGGGCTACACCTTC. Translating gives CASSSTGEGYTF.

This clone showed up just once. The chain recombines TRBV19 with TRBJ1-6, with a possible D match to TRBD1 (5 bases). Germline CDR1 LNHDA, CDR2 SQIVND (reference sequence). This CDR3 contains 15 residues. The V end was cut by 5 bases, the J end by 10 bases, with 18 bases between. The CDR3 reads CASSPGSQGSSPLHF. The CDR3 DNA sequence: TGTGCCAGTAGTCCCGGTAGTCAGGGCAGCTCACCCCTCCACTTT.

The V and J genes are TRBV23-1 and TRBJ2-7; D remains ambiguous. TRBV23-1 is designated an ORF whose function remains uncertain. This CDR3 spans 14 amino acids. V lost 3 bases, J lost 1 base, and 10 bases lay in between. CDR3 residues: CASSQVGYSYEQYF. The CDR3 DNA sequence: TGCGCCAGCAGTCAGGTAGGGTATTCCTACGAGCAGTACTTC.

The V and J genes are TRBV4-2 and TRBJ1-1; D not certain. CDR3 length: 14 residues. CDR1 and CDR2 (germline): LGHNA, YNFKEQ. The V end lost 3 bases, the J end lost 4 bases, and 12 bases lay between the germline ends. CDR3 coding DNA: TGTGCCAGCAGCCAGGTACGGACGGCCACTGAAGCTTTCTTT. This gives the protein CASSQVRTATEAFF.

The CDR3 region is CASSIGGQGASSSYEQYF. CDR3 nucleotides: TGTGCCAGTAGTATCGGGGGACAGGGGGCTTCATCCTCCTACGAGCAGTACTTC. The chain has TRBV19 and TRBJ2-7; 12 bases agree with TRBD1. This CDR3 is built from 18 residues. V lost 3 bases, J lost 0 bases, and 9 bases stayed unmatched. Germline V gene sequence: CDR1 LNHDA, CDR2 SQIVND (reference sequence).

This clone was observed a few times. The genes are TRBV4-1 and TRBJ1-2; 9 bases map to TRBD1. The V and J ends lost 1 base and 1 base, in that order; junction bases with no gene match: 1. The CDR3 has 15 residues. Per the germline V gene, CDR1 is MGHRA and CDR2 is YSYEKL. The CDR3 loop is CASSQGDRDNYGYTF. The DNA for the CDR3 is TGCGCCAGCAGCCAAGGGGACAGGGATAACTATGGCTACACCTTC.

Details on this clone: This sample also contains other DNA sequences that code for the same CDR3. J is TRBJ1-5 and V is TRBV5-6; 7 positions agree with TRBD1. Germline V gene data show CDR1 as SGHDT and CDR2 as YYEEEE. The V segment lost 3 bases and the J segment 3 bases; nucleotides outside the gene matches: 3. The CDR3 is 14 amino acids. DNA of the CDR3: TGTGCCAGCAGCTACGGACAGGTCAATCAGCCCCAGCATTTT. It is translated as CASSYGQVNQPQHF.

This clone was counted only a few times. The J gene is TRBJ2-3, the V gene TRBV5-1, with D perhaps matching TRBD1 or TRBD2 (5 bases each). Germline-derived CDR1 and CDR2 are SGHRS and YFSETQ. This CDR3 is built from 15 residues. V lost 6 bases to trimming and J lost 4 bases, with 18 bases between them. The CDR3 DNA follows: TGCGCCAGCAACCCGGACGGCTTGGGGGCAGATACGCAGTATTTT. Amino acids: CASNPDGLGADTQYF. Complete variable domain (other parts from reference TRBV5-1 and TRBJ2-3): KAGVTQTPRYLIKTRGQQVTLSCSPISGHRSVSWYQQTPGQGLQFLFEYFSETQRNKGNFPGRFSGRQFSNSRSEMNVSTLELGDSALYLCASNPDGLGADTQYFGPGTRLTVL.

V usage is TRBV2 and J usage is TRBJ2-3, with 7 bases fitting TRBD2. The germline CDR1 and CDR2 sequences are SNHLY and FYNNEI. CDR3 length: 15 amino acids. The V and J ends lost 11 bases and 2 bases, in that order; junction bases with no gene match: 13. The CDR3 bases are TGTGCCTCCCAGAGAGAGGCGGGAGTCACAGATACGCAGTATTTT. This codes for CASQREAGVTDTQYF. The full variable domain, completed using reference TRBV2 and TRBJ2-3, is EPEVTQTPSHQVTQMGQEVILRCVPISNHLYFYWYRQILGQKVEFLVSFYNNEISEKSEIFDDQFSVERPDGSNFTLKIRSTKLEDSAMYFCASQREAGVTDTQYFGPGTRLTVL.

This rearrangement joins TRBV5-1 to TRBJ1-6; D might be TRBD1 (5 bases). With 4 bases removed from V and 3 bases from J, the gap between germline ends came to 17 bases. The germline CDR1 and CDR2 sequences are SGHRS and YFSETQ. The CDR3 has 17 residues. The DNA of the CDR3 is TGCGCCAGCAGCCTTGGGCGGGGGACTCTCTATAATTCACCCCTCCACTTT. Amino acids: CASSLGRGTLYNSPLHF.

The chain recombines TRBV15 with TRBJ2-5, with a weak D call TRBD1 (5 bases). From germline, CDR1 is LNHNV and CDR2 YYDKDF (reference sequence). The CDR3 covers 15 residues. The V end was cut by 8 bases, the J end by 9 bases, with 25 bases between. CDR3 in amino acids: CATSLGQGTAWAQYF. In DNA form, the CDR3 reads TGTGCCACCTCCCTCGGGCAGGGAACAGCTTGGGCCCAGTACTTC.

CDR3 residues: CASSLDPQYNEQFF. The CDR3 nucleotides are TGTGCCAGCAGCTTGGATCCCCAGTACAATGAGCAGTTCTTC. The V gene is TRBV5-4, the J gene TRBJ2-1; D not certain. V was pared by 0 bases and J by 4 bases, with 8 bases between. This CDR3 is 14 amino acids long. Germline V gives CDR1 SGHNT, CDR2 YYREEE (reference sequence).

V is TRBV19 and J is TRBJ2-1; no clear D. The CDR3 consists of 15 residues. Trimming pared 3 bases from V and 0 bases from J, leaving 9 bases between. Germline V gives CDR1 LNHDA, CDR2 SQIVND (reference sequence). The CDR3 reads CASSIDRSSYNEQFF. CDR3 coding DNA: TGTGCCAGTAGTATCGACCGGAGCTCCTACAATGAGCAGTTCTTC.

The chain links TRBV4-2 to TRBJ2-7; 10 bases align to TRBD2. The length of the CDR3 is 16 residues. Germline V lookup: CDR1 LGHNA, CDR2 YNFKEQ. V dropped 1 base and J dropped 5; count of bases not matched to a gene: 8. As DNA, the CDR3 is TGTGCCAGCAGCCAAGGACTAGCGGGCGTGGGGAACGAGCAGTACTTC. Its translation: CASSQGLAGVGNEQYF.

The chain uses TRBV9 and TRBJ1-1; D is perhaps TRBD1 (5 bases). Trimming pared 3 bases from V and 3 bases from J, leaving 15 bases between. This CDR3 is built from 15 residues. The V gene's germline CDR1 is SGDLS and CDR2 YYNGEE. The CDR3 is CASSAGTTVDTEAFF. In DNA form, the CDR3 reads TGTGCCAGCAGCGCGGGGACTACGGTGGACACTGAAGCTTTCTTT.

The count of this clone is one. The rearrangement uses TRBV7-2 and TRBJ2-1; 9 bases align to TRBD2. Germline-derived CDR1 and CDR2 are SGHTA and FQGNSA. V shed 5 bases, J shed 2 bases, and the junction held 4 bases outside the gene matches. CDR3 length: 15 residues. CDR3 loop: CASSPRTSAYNEQFF. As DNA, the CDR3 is TGTGCCAGCAGCCCCCGGACTAGCGCCTACAATGAGCAGTTCTTC. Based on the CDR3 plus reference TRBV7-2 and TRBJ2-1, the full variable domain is GAGVSQSPSNKVTEKGKDVELRCDPISGHTALYWYRQSLGQGLEFLIYFQGNSAPDKSGLPSDRFSAERTGGSVSTLTIQRTQQEDSAVYLCASSPRTSAYNEQFFGPGTRLTVL.

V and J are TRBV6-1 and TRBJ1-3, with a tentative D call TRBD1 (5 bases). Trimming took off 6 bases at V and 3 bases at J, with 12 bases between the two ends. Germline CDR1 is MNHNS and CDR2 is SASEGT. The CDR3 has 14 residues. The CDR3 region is CASRDGTYGNTIYF. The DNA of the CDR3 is TGTGCCAGCAGGGACGGGACTTATGGAAACACCATATATTTT.

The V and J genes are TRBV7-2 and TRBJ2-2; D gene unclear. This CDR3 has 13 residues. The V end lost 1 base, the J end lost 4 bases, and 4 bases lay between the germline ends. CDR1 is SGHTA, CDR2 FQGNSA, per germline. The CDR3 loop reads CASSLGATGELFF. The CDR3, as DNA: TGTGCCAGCAGCTTAGGTGCCACCGGGGAGCTGTTTTTT.

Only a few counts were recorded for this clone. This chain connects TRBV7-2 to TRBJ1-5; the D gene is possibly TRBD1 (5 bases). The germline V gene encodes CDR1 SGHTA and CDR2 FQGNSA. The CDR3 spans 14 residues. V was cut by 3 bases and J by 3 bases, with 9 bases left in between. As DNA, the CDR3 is TGTGCCAGCAGCTTCGACAGCTACAATCAGCCCCAGCATTTT. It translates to CASSFDSYNQPQHF.

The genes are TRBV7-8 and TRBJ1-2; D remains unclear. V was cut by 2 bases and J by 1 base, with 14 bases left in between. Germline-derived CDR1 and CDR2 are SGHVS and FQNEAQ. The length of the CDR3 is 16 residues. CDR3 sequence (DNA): TGTGCCAGCAGCTTATCTATAGTCGGGAATAACTATGGCTACACCTTC. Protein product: CASSLSIVGNNYGYTF.

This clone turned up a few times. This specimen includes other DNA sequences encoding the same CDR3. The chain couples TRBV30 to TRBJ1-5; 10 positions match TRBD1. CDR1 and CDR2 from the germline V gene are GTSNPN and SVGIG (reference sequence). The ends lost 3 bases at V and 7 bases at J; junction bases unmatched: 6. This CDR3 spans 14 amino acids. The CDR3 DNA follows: TGTGCCTGGAGCGGACAGGGGGGAGGACAGCCCCAGCATTTT. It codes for CAWSGQGGGQPQHF. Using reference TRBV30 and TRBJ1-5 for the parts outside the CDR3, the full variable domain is SQTIHQWPATLVQPVGSPLSLECTVEGTSNPNLYWYRQAAGRGLQLLFYSVGIGQISSEVPQNLSASRPQDRQFILSSKKLLLSDSGFYLCAWSGQGGGQPQHFGDGTRLSIL.